This TCR beta chain was retrieved from a study of blood T cell repertoires in COVID-19. Study-level information: COVID-19 samples, acute and convalescent, were from the United States, Italy and Spain. Sources were T cells, B-cell-depleted T cells, or PBMCs; the material itself was cDNA or gDNA.

A remark on this clone: The sample contains more than one DNA sequence encoding this CDR3.

Assay used: immunoSEQ multiplex PCR; TCRdb lists only in-frame clones, some missing. This sample has under 200,000 clones, with about 85% found just once. Germline-derived CDR1 and CDR2 are SGHTA and FQGNSA. Deletions cut 1 base from V and 2 bases from J, with 8 bases between. CDR3 length: 14 amino acids. The chain links TRBV7-2 to TRBJ1-1, with D maybe TRBD1 (6 bases). This TCR came from a man aged 60 to 69 with active or convalescent COVID-19. Sequenced input: peripheral blood. The DNA of the CDR3 is TGTGCCAGCAGCTTAGTAGGGGGTAACACTGAAGCTTTCTTT. Its protein is CASSLVGGNTEAFF.